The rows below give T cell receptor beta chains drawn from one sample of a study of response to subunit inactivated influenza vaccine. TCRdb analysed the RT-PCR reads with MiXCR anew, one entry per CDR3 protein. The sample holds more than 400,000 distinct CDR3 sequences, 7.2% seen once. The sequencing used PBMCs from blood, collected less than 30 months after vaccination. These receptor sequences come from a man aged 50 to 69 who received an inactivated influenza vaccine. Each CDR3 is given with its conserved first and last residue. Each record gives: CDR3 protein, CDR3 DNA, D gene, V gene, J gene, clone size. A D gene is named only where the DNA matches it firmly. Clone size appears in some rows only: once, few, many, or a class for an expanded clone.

CSARKAAESTDTQYF	TGCAGTGCTAGGAAGGCGGCAGAAAGCACAGATACGCAGTATTTT	NA	TRBV20-1	TRBJ2-3	NA
CSASADSYYNSPLHF	TGCAGTGCTAGCGCGGACAGTTACTATAATTCACCCCTCCACTTT	NA	TRBV20-1	TRBJ1-6	few
CASSHTGRVTDTQYF	TGTGCCAGCAGCCACACGGGCAGGGTCACAGATACGCAGTATTTT	NA	TRBV14	TRBJ2-3	many
CATSDGTGLRQPQHF	TGTGCCACCAGTGACGGGACAGGGTTAAGGCAGCCCCAGCATTTT	TRBD1	TRBV24-1	TRBJ1-5	many
CASGGGGRASGNTIYF	TGTGCCAGCGGAGGGGGGGGAAGAGCCTCTGGAAACACCATATATTTT	NA	TRBV9	TRBJ1-3	many
CSARGSGGALNEQFF	TGCAGTGCTAGGGGTAGCGGGGGGGCCCTGAATGAGCAGTTCTTC	TRBD2	TRBV20-1	TRBJ2-1	many
CASSPDGGLEWWGNTGELFF	TGTGCCAGCAGCCCGGACGGGGGTTTGGAATGGTGGGGAAACACCGGGGAGCTGTTTTTT	NA	TRBV11-2	TRBJ2-2	NA
CSATNPTSGRNEQFF	TGCAGTGCCACCAATCCGACTAGCGGGAGAAATGAGCAGTTCTTC	TRBD2	TRBV20-1	TRBJ2-1	many
CASSWTNSYNEQFF	TGTGCCAGCAGCTGGACAAACTCCTACAATGAGCAGTTCTTC	NA	TRBV7-9	TRBJ2-1	NA
CSKSGIPSYEQYF	TGCAGTAAGAGCGGGATCCCCTCCTACGAGCAGTACTTC	TRBD2	TRBV29-1	TRBJ2-7	many
CASSQRQVPNIQYF	TGTGCCAGCAGCCAGCGACAGGTGCCAAACATTCAGTACTTC	NA	TRBV3-1	TRBJ2-4	NA
CCAGGRREGDYNEQFF	TGCTGTGCCGGAGGTCGGCGGGAGGGAGATTACAATGAGCAGTTCTTC	TRBD2	TRBV20-1	TRBJ2-1	NA
CASSQSSGRADNEQFF	TGTGCCAGCAGCCAGTCTAGCGGGAGGGCCGATAATGAGCAGTTCTTC	TRBD2	TRBV12-3/TRBV12-4	TRBJ2-1	few
CASNPESRTGFNYGYTF	TGTGCCAGCAACCCTGAATCCCGGACAGGGTTCAACTATGGCTACACCTTC	TRBD1	TRBV6-2/TRBV6-3	TRBJ1-2	many
CATSDGTPQAKNIQYF	TGTGCCACCAGTGATGGGACACCGCAAGCCAAAAACATTCAGTACTTC	NA	TRBV24-1	TRBJ2-4	NA
CASSPSWLTGNTIYF	TGTGCCAGCAGCCCCTCATGGCTAACTGGAAACACCATATATTTT	NA	TRBV7-8	TRBJ1-3	few
CASSPTGVPPYEQYF	TGTGCCAGCAGTCCCACAGGGGTCCCCCCCTACGAGCAGTACTTC	TRBD1	TRBV12-3/TRBV12-4	TRBJ2-7	many
CASSPRTAGAQSAFF	TGCGCCAGCAGCCCTCGAACGGCAGGGGCCCAGTCAGCTTTCTTT	NA	TRBV4-1	TRBJ1-1	many
CATSVLAGEGEQFF	TGTGCCACCAGTGTTCTAGCGGGAGAGGGTGAGCAGTTCTTC	TRBD2	TRBV24-1	TRBJ2-1	few
CATQLAGGSFNEQFF	TGTGCCACCCAACTAGCGGGAGGGTCGTTCAATGAGCAGTTCTTC	TRBD2	TRBV24-1	TRBJ2-1	NA
CASSSTDYSNQPQHF	TGTGCCAGCAGCTCCACGGATTATAGCAATCAGCCCCAGCATTTT	NA	TRBV5-6	TRBJ1-5	few
CSVELAGSYEQYF	TGCAGCGTTGAATTGGCCGGTAGCTACGAGCAGTACTTC	NA	TRBV29-1	TRBJ2-7	many
CASKAGTGNEQFF	TGTGCCAGCAAAGCGGGGACGGGAAATGAGCAGTTCTTC	TRBD2	TRBV12-3/TRBV12-4	TRBJ2-1	NA
CASSLGGGGAMDEQFF	TGTGCTAGCAGCTTAGGTGGCGGGGGGGCCATGGATGAGCAGTTCTTC	TRBD2	TRBV7-7	TRBJ2-1	few
CASSVGPTGQETQYF	TGTGCCAGCAGCGTAGGACCGACAGGGCAAGAGACCCAGTACTTC	TRBD1	TRBV9	TRBJ2-5	few
CASSRNNWGGPYEQYF	TGTGCCAGCAGTCGAAATAATTGGGGGGGTCCCTACGAGCAGTACTTC	TRBD2	TRBV12-3/TRBV12-4	TRBJ2-7	many
CATTDRPNEKLFF	TGTGCCACCACTGACAGACCTAATGAAAAACTGTTTTTT	NA	TRBV19	TRBJ1-4	NA
CASSLAYGNTEAFF	TGTGCCAGCAGCTTGGCATACGGCAACACTGAAGCTTTCTTT	NA	TRBV5-5	TRBJ1-1	NA
CASSFWQRGVTGELFF	TGTGCCAGCAGCTTTTGGCAGCGGGGGGTCACCGGGGAGCTGTTTTTT	TRBD2	TRBV7-8	TRBJ2-2	NA
CASTGDRSSYEQYF	TGTGCCAGCACCGGGGACAGGAGTTCCTACGAGCAGTACTTC	TRBD1	TRBV12-3/TRBV12-4	TRBJ2-7	few
CASSASPVVNQETQYF	TGTGCCAGCAGCGCGTCGCCGGTCGTGAACCAAGAGACCCAGTACTTC	NA	TRBV9	TRBJ2-5	NA
CASSVAGGAGETQYF	TGTGCCAGCAGCGTAGCGGGGGGGGCCGGAGAGACCCAGTACTTC	TRBD2	TRBV9	TRBJ2-5	few
CASWTGPTEAFF	TGTGCCAGCTGGACAGGGCCCACTGAAGCTTTCTTT	TRBD1	TRBV6-5	TRBJ1-1	NA
CASSSIQGSSLGYTF	TGTGCCAGCAGCTCCATACAGGGGTCCTCACTTGGCTACACCTTC	TRBD1	TRBV5-5	TRBJ1-2	few
CASSLREGYYEQYF	TGTGCCAGCAGCTTACGGGAGGGGTACTACGAGCAGTACTTC	TRBD2	TRBV7-2	TRBJ2-7	NA
CASSFSRNFAHEQYF	TGTGCCAGCAGTTTCTCACGCAATTTCGCCCACGAGCAGTACTTC	NA	TRBV12-3/TRBV12-4	TRBJ2-7	few
CASPRFPLPGALNSPLHF	TGTGCCAGTCCGCGATTTCCCCTTCCGGGGGCTTTGAATTCACCCCTCCACTTT	NA	TRBV5-6	TRBJ1-6	few
CATRQGSTGELFF	TGTGCCACCAGGCAGGGGTCCACCGGGGAGCTGTTTTTT	NA	TRBV24-1	TRBJ2-2	NA
CASSLVGTVYEQYF	TGTGCCAGCAGTTTGGTAGGGACAGTTTACGAGCAGTACTTC	TRBD1	TRBV12-3/TRBV12-4	TRBJ2-7	NA
CASSQDPYGETQYF	TGCGCCAGCAGCCAAGATCCATACGGAGAGACCCAGTACTTC	NA	TRBV4-3	TRBJ2-5	few
CASSQYQDRPSGELFF	TGTGCCAGCAGCCAATACCAGGACAGACCCAGCGGGGAGCTGTTTTTT	NA	TRBV3-1	TRBJ2-2	NA
CASSERALNEKLFF	TGTGCCAGCAGTGAGAGGGCCTTGAATGAAAAACTGTTTTTT	NA	TRBV2	TRBJ1-4	many
CASSARQGGAAEAFF	TGCGCCAGCAGCGCCCGACAGGGGGGGGCGGCTGAAGCTTTCTTT	TRBD1	TRBV5-1	TRBJ1-1	few
CASSPRDDEQFF	TGTGCCAGCAGCCCGCGGGACGATGAGCAGTTCTTC	NA	TRBV9	TRBJ2-1	NA
CASSRQAGNEKLFF	TGCGCCAGCAGTCGACAGGCCGGGAATGAAAAACTGTTTTTT	NA	TRBV5-1	TRBJ1-4	many
CAGNQGAEQFF	TGTGCCGGCAATCAGGGGGCTGAGCAGTTCTTC	TRBD1	TRBV6-2/TRBV6-3	TRBJ2-1	NA